These T cell receptor beta chains were read from a single sample in a study of technical replicates of blood from several donors. TCRdb's copy holds only in-frame clones and misses some; the assay was immunoSEQ multiplex PCR. The sample holds about 73,000 clones, approximately 90% seen once. The source material was PBMCs. These receptors came from a human donor in good health. Some clones in this sample may be carry-over from other donors' samples. The CDR3 runs from the conserved cysteine through the conserved F or W. Fields, in order: D gene, J gene, clone size, V gene, CDR3 protein, CDR3 DNA. The D gene is left open where the match is weak. Only some rows state a clone size, as once, few, many or a class for expanded clones.

NA TRBJ2-2 NA TRBV10-3 CAIRAPESTGELFF TGTGCCATCAGGGCCCCGGAGAGCACCGGGGAGCTGTTTTTT
NA TRBJ1-4 NA TRBV19 CASSIPGQPTEKLFF TGTGCCAGTAGTATCCCCGGACAGCCGACTGAAAAACTGTTTTTT
NA TRBJ2-3 few TRBV4-1 CASSGTGHGWTDTQYF TGCGCCAGCAGCGGGACTGGCCATGGATGGACAGATACGCAGTATTTT
NA TRBJ1-1 NA TRBV18 CASLADFNTEAFF TGTGCCAGCTTGGCAGACTTCAACACTGAAGCTTTCTTT
TRBD2 TRBJ2-1 NA TRBV2 CASSLRGGVEQFF TGTGCCAGCAGCCTTCGGGGGGGTGTTGAGCAGTTCTTC
NA TRBJ1-3 NA TRBV4-3 CASSQELRDGASFSGNTIYF TGCGCCAGCAGCCAAGAGCTGCGGGACGGAGCATCTTTCTCTGGAAACACCATATATTTT
NA TRBJ1-5 NA TRBV28 CASSPRGAGYQPQHF TGTGCCAGCAGCCCACGGGGGGCTGGTTATCAGCCCCAGCATTTT
TRBD2 TRBJ2-3 NA TRBV19 CASSLWGTSSRQGTDTQYF TGTGCCAGTAGCCTATGGGGGACTAGCAGTAGACAGGGAACAGATACGCAGTATTTT
NA TRBJ2-7 NA TRBV6-1 CASSEALVGYEQYF TGTGCCAGCAGTGAAGCGCTAGTAGGCTACGAGCAGTACTTC
TRBD1 TRBJ1-2 NA TRBV5-1 CASSFDRVNYGYTF TGCGCCAGCAGCTTCGACAGGGTCAACTATGGCTACACCTTC
NA TRBJ1-1 NA TRBV5-1 CASRGEPGRGNAEAFF TGCGCCAGCAGAGGGGAGCCGGGACGGGGGAATGCTGAAGCTTTCTTT
TRBD2 TRBJ2-3 NA TRBV4-2 CASSQDLASGSNADTQYF TGTGCCAGCAGCCAAGATCTCGCTAGCGGGAGTAACGCAGATACGCAGTATTTT
NA TRBJ2-7 NA TRBV14 CASSPGSSYEQYF TGTGCCAGCAGTCCCGGGAGCTCCTACGAGCAGTACTTC
TRBD1 TRBJ2-7 NA TRBV6-5 CASSGPDRGDYEQYF TGTGCCAGCAGTGGACCGGACAGGGGTGACTACGAGCAGTACTTC
NA TRBJ1-4 NA TRBV6-1 CASSEAGAKGLTEKLFF TGTGCCAGCAGTGAAGCGGGGGCCAAGGGTTTGACTGAAAAACTGTTTTTT
NA TRBJ2-7 NA TRBV6-1 CASSEVISRPGDEQYF TGTGCCAGCAGTGAAGTAATCTCGCGCCCGGGGGACGAGCAGTACTTC
NA TRBJ2-3 NA TRBV7-9 CASSLHSGTQYF TGTGCCAGCAGCCTCCACTCCGGTACGCAGTATTTT
NA TRBJ1-1 NA TRBV29-1 CSVRQIMNTEAFF TGCAGCGTTAGACAGATAATGAACACTGAAGCTTTCTTT
NA TRBJ2-2 NA TRBV7-6 CASSRGTGELFF TGTGCCAGCAGCAGGGGGACCGGGGAGCTGTTTTTT
TRBD1 TRBJ2-1 NA TRBV6-5 CASSNGQGANEQFF TGTGCCAGCAGTAACGGACAGGGGGCAAATGAGCAGTTCTTC